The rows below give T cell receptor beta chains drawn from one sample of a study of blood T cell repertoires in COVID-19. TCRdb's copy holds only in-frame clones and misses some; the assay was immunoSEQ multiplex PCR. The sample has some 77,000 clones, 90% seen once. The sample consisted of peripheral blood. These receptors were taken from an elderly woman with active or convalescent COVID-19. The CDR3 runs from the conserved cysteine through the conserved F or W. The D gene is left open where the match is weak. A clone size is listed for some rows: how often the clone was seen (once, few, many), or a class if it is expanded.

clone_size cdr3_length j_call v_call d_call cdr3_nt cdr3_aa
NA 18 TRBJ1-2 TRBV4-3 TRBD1 TGCGCCAGCAGCCAGACCCGGGACAGGGGCCTCTCGACCTATGGCTACACCTTC CASSQTRDRGLSTYGYTF
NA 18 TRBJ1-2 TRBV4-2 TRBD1 TGTGCCAGCAGCCAAGCCTCCGGGACAGGAAGGAGTAACTATGGCTACACCTTC CASSQASGTGRSNYGYTF
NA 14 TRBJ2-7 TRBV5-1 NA TGCGCCAGCGGCCGAGGGCCAAACGAATACGAGCAGTACTTC CASGRGPNEYEQYF
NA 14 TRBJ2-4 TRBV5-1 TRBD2 TGCGCCAGCAGCTTGGGAGCGGGAGAGGGCATTCAGTACTTC CASSLGAGEGIQYF
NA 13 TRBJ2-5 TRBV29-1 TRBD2 TGCAGCGTTGACCTAGCGGTCCAAGAGACCCAGTACTTC CSVDLAVQETQYF
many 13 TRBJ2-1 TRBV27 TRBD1 TGTGCCAGCAGTATCAGGGGGATGAATGAGCAGTTCTTC CASSIRGMNEQFF
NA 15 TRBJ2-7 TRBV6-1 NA TGTGCCAGCAGTGAAGGGGGACTCATCTCCTACGAGCAGTACTTC CASSEGGLISYEQYF
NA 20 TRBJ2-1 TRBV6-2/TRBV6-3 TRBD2 TGTGCCAGCAGCCCCGGAGTTAGCCCCGAACTAGCGGGAGGGCCTTGGGAGCAGTTCTTC CASSPGVSPELAGGPWEQFF
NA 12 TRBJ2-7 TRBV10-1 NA TGCGCCAGCAGTGAGCCAGGCTACGAGCAGTACTTC CASSEPGYEQYF
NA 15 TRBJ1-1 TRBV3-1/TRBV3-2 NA TGTGCCAGCAGCCAAGTCCCAGGGATGGGCACTGAAGCTTTCTTT CASSQVPGMGTEAFF
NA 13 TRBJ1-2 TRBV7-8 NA TGTGCCAGCAGCGAAACAGGGAACTATGGCTACACCTTC CASSETGNYGYTF
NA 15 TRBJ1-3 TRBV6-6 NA TGTGCCAGCAGTTACGAGGGAATCTCTGGAAACACCATATATTTT CASSYEGISGNTIYF
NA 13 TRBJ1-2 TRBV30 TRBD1 TGTGCCTGGGCCGGGACAGTTGACTATGGCTACACCTTC CAWAGTVDYGYTF
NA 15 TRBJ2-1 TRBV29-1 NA TGCAGCGCAACCCCAGCGGGCCGACACTACAATGAGCAGTTCTTC CSATPAGRHYNEQFF
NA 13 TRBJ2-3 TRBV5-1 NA TGCGCCAGCAGCTGGCAGGGCACAGATACGCAGTATTTT CASSWQGTDTQYF
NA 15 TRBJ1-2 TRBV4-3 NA TGCGCCAGCAGCCAAGAGCTGCGGGGCGGATATGGCTACACCTTC CASSQELRGGYGYTF
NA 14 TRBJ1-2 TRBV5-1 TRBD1 TGCGCCAGCAGCTTGGGGGACAGCGCACTAGGCTACACCTTC CASSLGDSALGYTF
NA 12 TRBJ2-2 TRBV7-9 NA TGTGCCAGCAGCCTCAACACCGGGGAGCTGTTTTTT CASSLNTGELFF
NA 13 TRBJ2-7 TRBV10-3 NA TGTGCCATCAGTGAGGGAGGCTCCTACGAGCAGTACTTC CAISEGGSYEQYF
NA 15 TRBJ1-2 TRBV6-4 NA TGTGCCAGCAGTGAAAATCCACGGGGAGGAGGTGGCTACACCTTC CASSENPRGGGGYTF
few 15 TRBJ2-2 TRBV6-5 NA TGTGCCAGCAGTTCAACACTAGACAGGACCGGGGAGCTGTTTTTT CASSSTLDRTGELFF
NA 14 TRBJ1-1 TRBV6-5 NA TGTGCCAGCAGCTCCAGGACAGTGAACACTGAAGCTTTCTTT CASSSRTVNTEAFF
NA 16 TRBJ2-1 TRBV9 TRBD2 TGTGCCAGCAGCGTAGTCGGGGGGAGCTCCTACAATGAGCAGTTCTTC CASSVVGGSSYNEQFF
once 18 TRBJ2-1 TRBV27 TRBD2 TGTGCCAGCAGTTTATACCTTAGCGGGGGGGCACTATACAATGAGCAGTTCTTC CASSLYLSGGALYNEQFF
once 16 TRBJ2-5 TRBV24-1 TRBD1 TGTGCCACCAGTGATGACGGACAGGGAGATCAAGAGACCCAGTACTTC CATSDDGQGDQETQYF
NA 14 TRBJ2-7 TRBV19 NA TGTGCCAGTAGTATTCGGGTCAGCTCCTACGAGCAGTACTTC CASSIRVSSYEQYF
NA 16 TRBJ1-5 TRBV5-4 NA TGTGCCAGCAGCAACGGCGGGGGGGGCGCGGGTCAGCCCCAGCATTTT CASSNGGGGAGQPQHF
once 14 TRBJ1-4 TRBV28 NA TGTGCCAGCAGTTTCGTCGGACTATCGGGAAAACTGTTTTTT CASSFVGLSGKLFF
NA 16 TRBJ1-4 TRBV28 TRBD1 TGTGCCAGCAGTTCTGACAGGGCCGAAGGGTATGAAAAACTGTTTTTT CASSSDRAEGYEKLFF
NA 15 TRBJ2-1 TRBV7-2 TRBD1 TGTGCCAGCAGCCCTCACAGGGGGGCCGACAATGAGCAGTTCTTC CASSPHRGADNEQFF
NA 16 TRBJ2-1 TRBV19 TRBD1 TGTGCCAGTAGTACCGGGACAGGGATTGGAAAGAATGAGCAGTTCTTC CASSTGTGIGKNEQFF
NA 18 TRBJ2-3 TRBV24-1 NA TGTGCCACCAGTGATGTGGGTGGCAGGCTACGCTACACAGATACGCAGTATTTT CATSDVGGRLRYTDTQYF
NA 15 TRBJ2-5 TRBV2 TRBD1 TGTGCCAGCAGTGTTAACAGGGGGTACCAAGAGACCCAGTACTTC CASSVNRGYQETQYF
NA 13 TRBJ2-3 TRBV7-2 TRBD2 TGTGCCAGCGCTAGCGGGATGGGAGATACGCAGTATTTT CASASGMGDTQYF
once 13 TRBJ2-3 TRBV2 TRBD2 TGTGCCAGCAGTGCTTGGGCGGGGGGTACGCAGTATTTT CASSAWAGGTQYF
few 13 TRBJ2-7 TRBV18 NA TGTGCCAGCTCACCCGGACAAGACTACGAGCAGTACTTC CASSPGQDYEQYF
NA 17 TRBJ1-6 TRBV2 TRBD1 TGTGCCAGTGGAACCGGGACAGGGGGATCATTGGGATCACCCCTCCACTTT CASGTGTGGSLGSPLHF
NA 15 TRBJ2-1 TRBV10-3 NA TGTGCCATCAGTGTAACGAGGGGGAGCTACAATGAGCAGTTCTTC CAISVTRGSYNEQFF
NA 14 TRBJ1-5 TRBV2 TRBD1 TGTGCCAGTAAACCGGGACAGGGGGATCAGCCCCAGCATTTT CASKPGQGDQPQHF
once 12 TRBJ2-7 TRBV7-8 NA TGTGCCAGCAGCCCCCGGGTTTCCGAGCAGTACTTC CASSPRVSEQYF
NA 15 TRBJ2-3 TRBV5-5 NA TGTGCCAGCAGCTTGGTAGCGCCGGGATCCAATACGCAGTATTTT CASSLVAPGSNTQYF
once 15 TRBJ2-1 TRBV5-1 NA TGCGCCAGCAGCTTTGGTGGCACCTCCTACAATGAGCAGTTCTTC CASSFGGTSYNEQFF
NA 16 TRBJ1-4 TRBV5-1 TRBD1 TGCGCCAGCAGCTCCGGGACAGCCCCAACTAATGAAAAACTGTTTTTT CASSSGTAPTNEKLFF
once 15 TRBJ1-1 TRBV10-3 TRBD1 TGTGCCATCAGGACGACAGGGGCTGTCAACACTGAAGCTTTCTTT CAIRTTGAVNTEAFF
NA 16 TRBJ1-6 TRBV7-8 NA TGTGCCAGCAGCCCCTTTCCTGGCGGCGGGGCTTCACCCCTCCACTTT CASSPFPGGGASPLHF
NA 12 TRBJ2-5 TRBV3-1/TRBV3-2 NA TGTGCCAGCAGCTTGCAGGGTGAGACCCAGTACTTC CASSLQGETQYF
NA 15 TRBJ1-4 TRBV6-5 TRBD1 TGTGCCAGCAGTAACCTCAGGGGGCGCATTGAAAAACTGTTTTTT CASSNLRGRIEKLFF
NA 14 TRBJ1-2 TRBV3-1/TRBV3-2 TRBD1 TGTGCCAGCAGCCGAACGACAGGGCGATATGGCTACACCTTC CASSRTTGRYGYTF
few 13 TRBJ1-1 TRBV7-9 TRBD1 TGTGCCAGCAGCCAACAGGGGGGTACTGAAGCTTTCTTT CASSQQGGTEAFF
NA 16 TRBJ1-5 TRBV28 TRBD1 TGTGCCAGCAGTTTCGAACAGGGGGCAGGCAATCAGCCCCAGCATTTT CASSFEQGAGNQPQHF
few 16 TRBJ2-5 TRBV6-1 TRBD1 TGTGCCAGCAGTGGCTACAGGGGCGTCGTCCAAGAGACCCAGTACTTC CASSGYRGVVQETQYF
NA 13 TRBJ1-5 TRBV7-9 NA TGTGCCAGCAGCTCTACCTGGAATCAGCCCCAGCATTTT CASSSTWNQPQHF